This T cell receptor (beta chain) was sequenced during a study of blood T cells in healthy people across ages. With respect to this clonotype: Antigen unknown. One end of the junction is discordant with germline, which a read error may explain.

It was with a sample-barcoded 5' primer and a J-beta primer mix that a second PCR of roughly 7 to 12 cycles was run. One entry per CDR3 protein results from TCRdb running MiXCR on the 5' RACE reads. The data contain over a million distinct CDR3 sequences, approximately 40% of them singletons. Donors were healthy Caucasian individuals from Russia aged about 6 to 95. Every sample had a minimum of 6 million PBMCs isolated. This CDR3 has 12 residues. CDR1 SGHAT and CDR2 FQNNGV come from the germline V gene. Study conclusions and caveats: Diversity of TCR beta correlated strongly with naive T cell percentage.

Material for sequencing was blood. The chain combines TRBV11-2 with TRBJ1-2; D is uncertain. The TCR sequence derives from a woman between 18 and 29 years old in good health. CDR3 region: CASSLADYSYTF. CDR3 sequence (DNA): TGTGCCAGCAGCTTAGCCGACTATAGCTACACCTTC. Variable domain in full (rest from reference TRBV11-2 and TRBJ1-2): EAGVAQSPRYKIIEKRQSVAFWCNPISGHATLYWYQQILGQGPKLLIQFQNNGVVDDSQLPKDRFSAERLKGVDSTLKIQPAKLEDSAVYLCASSLADYSYTFGSGTRLTVV.